The next 8 T cell receptor beta chains were all read from a single sample in a study of siplizumab effects on memory and regulatory T cells. Repertoires were generated with immunoSEQ multiplex PCR, while TCRdb's copy carries only in-frame clones and drops some. This table holds over 100,000 clones, 80% to 95% found once. Material for sequencing was non-Treg CD4+ T cells sorted from blood. The receptors come from a human donor in good health.

The chain employs TRBV2 and TRBJ2-7; D might be TRBD1 (6 bases). Germline CDR1 SNHLY, CDR2 FYNNEI. There are 14 residues in the CDR3. Trimming took 2 bases from V and 2 from J, leaving 10 bases between them. CDR3 in amino acids: CASSEWGLTYEQYF. The CDR3 DNA is TGTGCCAGCAGTGAATGGGGGCTAACCTACGAGCAGTACTTC.

This clone is a singleton in its sample. Distinct nucleotide sequences in the sample also encode this CDR3. This sequence joins TRBV18 and TRBJ2-3; TRBD2 matches at 7 bases. CDR1 is KGHSH and CDR2 is LQKENI in the germline V gene. With V trimmed by 3 bases and J by 9 bases, 3 bases remained unmatched. This CDR3 is 12 amino acids long. CDR3 in DNA: TGTGCCAGCTCACCGGGGGGGGACACGCAGTATTTT. It translates to CASSPGGDTQYF.

The rearrangement joins TRBV2 to TRBJ1-1, with D perhaps TRBD1 (5 bases). The CDR3 length is 14 residues. Germline values: CDR1 SNHLY, CDR2 FYNNEI. The V end lost 8 bases, the J end lost 5 bases, and 18 bases lay between the germline ends. CDR3 sequence (DNA): TGTGCCAGCCCGATGGGTGGGGGGAGGACTGAAGCTTTCTTT. Protein product: CASPMGGGRTEAFF.

The rearrangement uses TRBV27 and TRBJ1-5; TRBD1 aligns across 8 bases. The V gene's germline CDR1 is MNHEY and CDR2 SMNVEV (reference sequence). This CDR3 has 16 amino acids. Losses at the gene ends were 3 bases for V and 4 bases for J; bases not matched to a gene: 8. This chain's CDR3 is CASSFQGARKNQPQHF. The CDR3, as DNA: TGTGCCAGCAGTTTTCAGGGGGCCCGGAAGAATCAGCCCCAGCATTTT.

The chain employs TRBV7-9 and TRBJ2-3, with unresolved D. The CDR3 loop spans 11 amino acids. Trimming left V 4 bases short and J 9 bases short, with 8 bases between. Germline lookup yields CDR1 SEHNR and CDR2 FQNEAQ (reference sequence). This CDR3 is CASSSVDTQYF. Written as DNA, the CDR3 is TGTGCCAGCAGCTCGGTCGACACGCAGTATTTT.

J is TRBJ1-5 and V is TRBV5-4; 7 bases agree with TRBD1. V trimming: 4 bases; J trimming: 1 base; junction bases outside the gene matches: 2. CDR3 length: 14 amino acids. Germline CDR1 SGHNT, CDR2 YYREEE (reference sequence). CDR3 loop: CASSATGSNQPQHF. Here the CDR3 DNA reads TGTGCCAGCAGCGCGACAGGGAGCAATCAGCCCCAGCATTTT. Combining the CDR3 with reference TRBV5-4 and TRBJ1-5 gives the whole variable domain ETGVTQSPTHLIKTRGQQVTLRCSSQSGHNTVSWYQQALGQGPQFIFQYYREEENGRGNFPPRFSGLQFPNYSSELNVNALELDDSALYLCASSATGSNQPQHFGDGTRLSIL.

This clone was found once. V gene TRBV19 combines with J gene TRBJ2-1, with TRBD2 matching over 13 bases. In germline, CDR1 is LNHDA, CDR2 SQIVND (reference sequence). This CDR3 is 16 amino acids long. J was trimmed by 1 base and V by 6 bases; bases with no gene match: 3. The CDR3 DNA sequence: TGTGCCAGTAGCAGACTAGCGGGGGGTTCCTACAATGAGCAGTTCTTC. This sequence encodes CASSRLAGGSYNEQFF.

The chain joins TRBV2 to TRBJ2-5; TRBD1 aligns across 9 bases. V lost 11 bases and J lost 5; bases outside the gene matches: 9. The CDR3 has 13 amino acids. Germline loops: CDR1 SNHLY, CDR2 FYNNEI. CDR3 amino acids: CAAQGARWETQYF. The CDR3 DNA sequence: TGTGCCGCACAGGGGGCTCGATGGGAGACCCAGTACTTC.